This T cell receptor beta chain was sequenced during a study of blood T cell repertoires in COVID-19. Overall study context: Collection of acute and convalescent COVID-19 samples took place in the United States, Italy and Spain. In each case, the material was cDNA or gDNA derived from T cells, B-cell-depleted T cells, or PBMCs.

CDR1 is SGHRS, CDR2 YFSETQ, per germline. This CDR3 is built from 16 residues. The V segment lost 0 bases and the J segment 3 bases; nucleotides outside the gene matches: 7. Original analysis: Amplification of reference gene primers was used by the study to estimate nucleated cell counts. Profiled with immunoSEQ multiplex PCR; TCRdb holds only in-frame clones, not every one. For V, J and clone size, that table is used; D and trimming come from the DNA. The table shows 140,000 to 150,000 clones, with over 65% occurring only once. The clonotype was recovered from a man in his fifties with acute or convalescent COVID-19. The material sequenced was peripheral blood. The rearrangement joins TRBV5-1 to TRBJ2-3; 7 bases are shared with TRBD2. CDR3 nucleotide sequence: TGCGCCAGCAGCTTGGGTTTTGGGACTACGACAGATACGCAGTATTTT. Its protein product is CASSLGFGTTTDTQYF.